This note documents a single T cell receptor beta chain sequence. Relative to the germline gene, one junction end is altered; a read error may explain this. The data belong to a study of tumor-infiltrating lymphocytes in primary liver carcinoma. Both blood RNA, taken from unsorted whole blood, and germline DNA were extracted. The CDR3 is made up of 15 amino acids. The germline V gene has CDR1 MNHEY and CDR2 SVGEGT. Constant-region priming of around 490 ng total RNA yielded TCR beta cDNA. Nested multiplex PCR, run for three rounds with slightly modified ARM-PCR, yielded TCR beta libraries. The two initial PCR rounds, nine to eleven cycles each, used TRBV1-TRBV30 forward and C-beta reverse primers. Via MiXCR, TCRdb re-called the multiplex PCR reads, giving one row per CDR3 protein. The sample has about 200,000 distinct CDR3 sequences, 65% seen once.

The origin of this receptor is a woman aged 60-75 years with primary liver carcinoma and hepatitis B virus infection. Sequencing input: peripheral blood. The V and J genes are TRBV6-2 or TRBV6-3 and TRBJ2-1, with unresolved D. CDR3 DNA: TGTGCCAGCAGGGGTAGTACCTGGTCCTACAATGAACAGTTCTTC. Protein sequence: CASRGSTWSYNEQFF.